The 13 T cell receptor beta chains listed next were all sequenced from one sample in a study of beta chain features in type 1 diabetes. Findings and caveats of the study: TCRB CDR3s from Type 1 diabetes patients were moderately but significantly shorter in all four CD4+ subsets.

Antigen specificity for these receptors is unknown. Reverse transcription of all isolated RNA meant that expressed TCRB transcripts were sequenced. The protocol was immunoSEQ multiplex PCR, while the TCRdb copy is restricted to in-frame clones and leaves out a portion. The sample carries around 250,000 clones, roughly 20% recorded once. The material sequenced was naive CD4+ T cells from blood. Every receptor here comes from a woman aged 40 to 50 with type 1 diabetes.

This clone came up a few times. This chain joins TRBV29-1 and TRBJ2-5; the D gene is possibly TRBD1 (6 bases). V was cut by 7 bases and J by 5 bases, with 17 bases left in between. This CDR3 region has 13 residues. Germline V lookup: CDR1 SQVTM, CDR2 ANQGSEA. Here the CDR3 reads CSAQRGTGETQYF. CDR3 in DNA: TGCAGCGCCCAGAGGGGGACCGGGGAGACCCAGTACTTC.

This clone was observed a handful of times. The rearrangement uses TRBV9 and TRBJ2-1; the match to TRBD2 covers 12 bases. CDR3 length: 15 residues. J lost 8 bases, V lost 7 bases, and 10 bases had no gene match. Germline assignment: CDR1 SGDLS and CDR2 YYNGEE. The CDR3 region has the DNA TGTGCCAGCGGACCCCGACTAGCGGGAGCGGATGAGCAGTTCTTC. Encoded protein: CASGPRLAGADEQFF.

V is TRBV5-1 and J is TRBJ2-5, with D possibly TRBD2 on 5 matching bases. V gave up 0 bases and J gave up 4 bases, with 10 bases separating them. The CDR3 totals 14 residues. Germline V CDR1 and CDR2: SGHRS, YFSETQ. The CDR3 spells CASSLAPGGETQYF. CDR3 DNA sequence: TGCGCCAGCAGCTTGGCGCCCGGAGGAGAGACCCAGTACTTC.

The rearrangement uses TRBV19 and TRBJ2-4; tentative D call: TRBD2 (5 bases). V was trimmed by 0 bases and J by 6 bases, leaving 9 bases between them. CDR3 length: 14 amino acids. Per germline, CDR1 LNHDA and CDR2 SQIVND (reference sequence). The CDR3 reads CASSIDQGGNIQYF. The DNA for the CDR3 is TGTGCCAGTAGTATAGATCAAGGAGGAAACATTCAGTACTTC.

The V call is TRBV7-3, the J call TRBJ2-7; D might be TRBD1 (6 bases). Per the germline V gene, CDR1 is SGHTA and CDR2 is FQGTGA. The CDR3 spans 15 residues. Between the trimmed V and J ends, which lost 6 bases and 4 bases, there was a span of 19 bases. CDR3 nucleotides: TGTGCCAGCAGTCGGACTCCCGGGACAACATACGAGCAGTACTTC. It encodes CASSRTPGTTYEQYF.

This clone was counted only a few times. The CDR3: CASTPIGGHYGNTIYF. CDR3 in DNA: TGTGCCAGCACCCCAATCGGGGGGCATTATGGAAACACCATATATTTT. The V and J genes are TRBV7-6 and TRBJ1-3, with a possible D match to TRBD1 (6 bases). The V gene's germline CDR1 is SGHVS and CDR2 FNYEAQ. The CDR3 has 16 amino acids. V lost 7 bases to trimming and J lost 3 bases, with 19 bases between them.

There are a few counts of this clone. This chain uses TRBV27 with TRBJ1-3, with 8 positions matching TRBD1. V was clipped by 4 bases and J by 0 bases; unmatched bases: 5. Germline CDR1 MNHEY, CDR2 SMNVEV (reference sequence). The CDR3 has 16 residues. Here the CDR3 reads CASSSGQGLSGNTIYF. DNA for the CDR3: TGTGCCAGCAGTTCTGGACAGGGCCTCTCTGGAAACACCATATATTTT.

This clone was counted only a few times. The chain employs TRBV20-1 and TRBJ2-3, with no clear D. This CDR3 region has 11 residues. CDR1 is DFQATT and CDR2 is SNEGSKA in the germline V gene (reference sequence). The V end was cut by 6 bases, the J end by 9 bases, with 13 bases between. The CDR3 bases are TGCAGTGCCCCAACACAGATAACGCAGTATTTT. This encodes CSAPTQITQYF.

The V call is TRBV9, the J call TRBJ2-1; D possibly corresponds to TRBD2 (5 bases). V was shortened by 0 bases and J by 9 bases, with 19 bases between the two germline ends. The CDR3 has 16 amino acids. CDR1 is SGDLS, CDR2 YYNGEE, per germline. DNA for the CDR3: TGTGCCAGCAGCGTAGCTGGGATAGCGAGGGTTAGTGAGCAGTTCTTC. Protein: CASSVAGIARVSEQFF.

In DNA, the CDR3 is TGTGCCAGCCAGACAGGGGGTCTCGGCGGGGAGCTGTTTTTT. Amino acid sequence: CASQTGGLGGELFF. The chain uses TRBV28 and TRBJ2-2; 9 positions agree with TRBD1. This CDR3 comprises 14 residues. V lost 8 bases to trimming and J lost 7 bases; unmatched junction nucleotides: 8. The V gene's germline CDR1 is MDHEN and CDR2 SYDVKM.

The chain uses TRBV2 and TRBJ2-2; 8 positions match TRBD2. In germline, CDR1 is SNHLY, CDR2 FYNNEI. The ends lost 5 bases at V and 1 base at J; junction bases unmatched: 6. The CDR3 consists of 16 residues. Written as DNA, the CDR3 is TGTGCCAGCAGTCTTCTAGCGGGCGTGAACACCGGGGAGCTGTTTTTT. As protein: CASSLLAGVNTGELFF.

The sample holds a few counts of this clone. The rearrangement links TRBV18 to TRBJ2-1; 14 positions agree with TRBD2. The CDR3 contains 18 residues. Per germline, CDR1 KGHSH and CDR2 LQKENI. V shed 0 bases, J shed 7 bases, and the junction held 8 bases outside the gene matches. CDR3 amino acids: CASSPPGLAGGRINEQFF. The DNA for the CDR3 is TGTGCCAGCTCACCACCAGGACTAGCGGGGGGTCGGATAAATGAGCAGTTCTTC. The variable domain in full, with the rest retrieved from reference TRBV18 and TRBJ2-1, is NAGVMQNPRHLVRRRGQEARLRCSPMKGHSHVYWYRQLPEEGLKFMVYLQKENIIDESGMPKERFSAEFPKEGPSILRIQQVVRGDSAAYFCASSPPGLAGGRINEQFFGPGTRLTVL.

The chain employs TRBV29-1 and TRBJ1-1; D unclear. Germline V gene lookup returns CDR1 SQVTM and CDR2 ANQGSEA. The CDR3 contains 14 residues. V dropped 1 base and J dropped 0 bases, with 9 bases sitting between them. CDR3 sequence: CSVEVMALNTEAFF. CDR3 DNA: TGCAGCGTTGAAGTTATGGCCCTGAACACTGAAGCTTTCTTT.